The rows below give T cell receptor beta chains drawn from one sample of a study of cytomegalovirus exposure and HLA in healthy donors. Profiled with immunoSEQ multiplex PCR; TCRdb holds only in-frame clones, not every one. Seen here are more than 55,000 clones, 94% observed once, and the top ten hold roughly 0.6%. Sequenced input: PBMCs. The receptors stem from a woman aged 18-29 years in good health and CMV-seronegative. CDR3s include the opening cysteine and the closing phenylalanine or tryptophan.

V gene: TRBV11-2; J gene: TRBJ1-6; CDR3 protein: CASRKLQGRNSPLHF
V gene: TRBV7-9; J gene: TRBJ2-1; CDR3 protein: CASSLTATPNNEQFF
V gene: TRBV4-1; J gene: TRBJ1-1; CDR3 protein: CASSLLTGGVGNTEAFF
V gene: TRBV7-8; J gene: TRBJ2-7; CDR3 protein: CASNGLDSSYEQYF
V gene: TRBV5-1; J gene: TRBJ2-7; CDR3 protein: CASSSGGTGPSEQYF
V gene: TRBV28; J gene: TRBJ1-5; CDR3 protein: CSAGSNQPQHF
V gene: TRBV27; J gene: TRBJ2-7; CDR3 protein: CASSRIPRVRNEQYF
V gene: TRBV5-4; J gene: TRBJ2-1; CDR3 protein: CASSGAGTSGLASYNEQFF
V gene: TRBV7-2; J gene: TRBJ1-5; CDR3 protein: CASSLAGVNQPQHF
V gene: TRBV9; J gene: TRBJ2-1; CDR3 protein: CASSANLLRAGAGNEQFF
V gene: TRBV19; J gene: TRBJ2-5; CDR3 protein: CASSPRGQETQYF
V gene: TRBV9; J gene: TRBJ1-2; CDR3 protein: CASSRSTDDGYTF
V gene: TRBV28; J gene: TRBJ2-7; CDR3 protein: CASSHQTGTGYYEQYF
V gene: TRBV5-1; J gene: TRBJ1-5; CDR3 protein: CASSLAGIQGQRTNQPQHF
V gene: TRBV2; J gene: TRBJ2-5; CDR3 protein: CASGAGRQETQYF
V gene: TRBV6-5; J gene: TRBJ1-5; CDR3 protein: CASSLNRGIDQPQHF
V gene: TRBV30; J gene: TRBJ1-4; CDR3 protein: CAWSIRGGDREKLFF
V gene: TRBV27; J gene: TRBJ2-5; CDR3 protein: CASSLWAGGIQTQYF
V gene: TRBV6-5; J gene: TRBJ2-7; CDR3 protein: CASSYSVGQKTYEQYF
V gene: TRBV29-1; J gene: TRBJ1-2; CDR3 protein: CSVESLGQNYGYTF
V gene: TRBV2; J gene: TRBJ1-6; CDR3 protein: CASRRVGITISYNSPLHF
V gene: TRBV30; J gene: TRBJ1-6; CDR3 protein: CAWSVGGTHSPLHF
V gene: TRBV5-1; J gene: TRBJ2-2; CDR3 protein: CASTLDQGTGELFF
V gene: TRBV28; J gene: TRBJ1-6; CDR3 protein: CASSFRTGEYNSPLHF
V gene: TRBV28; J gene: TRBJ1-6; CDR3 protein: CASSPQGAGNSPLHF
V gene: TRBV6-4; J gene: TRBJ2-6; CDR3 protein: CASSPDRAGANVLTF
V gene: TRBV4-1; J gene: TRBJ2-4; CDR3 protein: CASSQGLAGFDKNIQYF
V gene: TRBV6-4; J gene: TRBJ2-3; CDR3 protein: CASSSGTSDTDTQYF
V gene: TRBV6-5; J gene: TRBJ2-3; CDR3 protein: CASRPSRGRGHTQYF
V gene: TRBV19; J gene: TRBJ1-5; CDR3 protein: CASSSLGGVRQPQHF
V gene: TRBV27; J gene: TRBJ2-7; CDR3 protein: CASSTIYDRGHYEQYF
V gene: TRBV7-3; J gene: TRBJ2-1; CDR3 protein: CASSLNFRGASYNEQFF
V gene: TRBV9; J gene: TRBJ1-5; CDR3 protein: CASSVRFDQPQHF
V gene: TRBV5-4; J gene: TRBJ2-7; CDR3 protein: CASTIGPGLASDEQYF
V gene: TRBV23-1; J gene: TRBJ2-1; CDR3 protein: CASSHRPTAYNEQFF
V gene: TRBV4-3; J gene: TRBJ2-3; CDR3 protein: CASSQEGGRGWTDTQYF
V gene: TRBV5-1; J gene: TRBJ2-3; CDR3 protein: CASSSPGQYISPDTQYF
V gene: TRBV18; J gene: TRBJ2-3; CDR3 protein: CASSPLTSGGRTSTDTQYF
V gene: TRBV29-1; J gene: TRBJ1-2; CDR3 protein: CSVGRGSHGYTF
V gene: TRBV5-1; J gene: TRBJ1-2; CDR3 protein: CASSLGRGSTNYGYTF
V gene: TRBV28; J gene: TRBJ2-2; CDR3 protein: CASSPPGSRWARSGELFF
V gene: TRBV9; J gene: TRBJ2-7; CDR3 protein: CASSVRSRTVYEQYF
V gene: TRBV19; J gene: TRBJ1-2; CDR3 protein: CASTQNYGYTF
V gene: TRBV19; J gene: TRBJ1-2; CDR3 protein: CASTRRDTAYGYTF
V gene: TRBV6-6; J gene: TRBJ2-1; CDR3 protein: CASSRAGGTYNEQFF
V gene: TRBV6-1; J gene: TRBJ1-2; CDR3 protein: CASSELGQPYGYTF